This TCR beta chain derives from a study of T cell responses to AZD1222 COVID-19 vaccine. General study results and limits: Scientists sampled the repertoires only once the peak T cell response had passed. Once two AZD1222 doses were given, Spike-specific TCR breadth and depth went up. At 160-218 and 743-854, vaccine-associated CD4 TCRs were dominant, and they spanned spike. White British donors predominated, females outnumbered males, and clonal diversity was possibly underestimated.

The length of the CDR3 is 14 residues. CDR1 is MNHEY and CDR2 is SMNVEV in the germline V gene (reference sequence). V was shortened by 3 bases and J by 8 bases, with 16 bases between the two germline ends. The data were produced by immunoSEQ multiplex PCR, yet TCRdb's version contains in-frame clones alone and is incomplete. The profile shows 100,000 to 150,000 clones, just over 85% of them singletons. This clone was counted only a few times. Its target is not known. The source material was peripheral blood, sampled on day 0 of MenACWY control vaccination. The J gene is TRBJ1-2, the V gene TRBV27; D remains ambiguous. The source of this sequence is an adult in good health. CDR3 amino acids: CASSFSDEKRGYTF. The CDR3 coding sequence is TGTGCCAGCAGTTTCTCGGACGAGAAACGCGGCTACACCTTC.